The clone carrying this T cell receptor beta chain was found a few times. Its antigen is still unknown. A second about 6 to 12 cycle PCR used barcoded and J-beta primers. TCRdb passed the 5' RACE reads through MiXCR, listing each CDR3 protein once. The table has more than 650,000 distinct CDR3 sequences, roughly 20% seen once. This record comes from a study of blood T cells in healthy people across ages. About the study: Template switching caught about one barcoded beta molecule for each two T cells. Whole-study findings and limits: It was the long-lived donors that had more naive CD4+ cells and higher diversity than aged donors.

The CDR3 totals 15 residues. The germline V gene has CDR1 MNHEY and CDR2 SVGAGI. V shed 0 bases and J shed 4 bases, with 12 bases lying between them. The chain combines TRBV6-5 with TRBJ1-1; D is unclear. The material sequenced was blood. The source of this sequence is a man between 70 and 80 years old in good health. The CDR3 is CASSYSSEIGTEAFF. The CDR3, as DNA: TGTGCCAGCAGTTACTCGTCGGAGATCGGCACTGAAGCTTTCTTT.